This T cell receptor (beta chain) emerged from a study of T cell repertoires in cytomegalovirus infection. Whole-study context: Public TCR beta signatures indicated both CMV infection and matching HLA type.

In germline, CDR1 is DFQATT, CDR2 SNEGSKA (reference sequence). V shed 5 bases and J shed 3 bases, with 14 bases lying between them. The CDR3 runs to 13 residues. The study's findings and limits: CMV-specific TCR beta clonotypes restricted by HLA-C were the ones dominating the ex vivo response.

This clonotype was observed many times. Its specificity is not known. MiXCR was run by TCRdb on the reads, yielding one entry per CDR3 protein. The sample carries almost 500,000 distinct CDR3 sequences, about 11% recorded once. The sequence came from a human donor in good health (CMV status not recorded). Some clones in this sample may be carry-over from other donors' samples. Material: PBMCs. The genes are TRBV20-1 and TRBJ2-7; D is unclear. The CDR3 region is CSAFTSVGYEQYF. In DNA form, the CDR3 reads TGCAGTGCTTTTACTTCGGTGGGCTACGAGCAGTACTTC.